Following are 8 T cell receptor beta chains from one sample sequenced in a study of cytomegalovirus exposure and HLA in healthy donors. PCR used 60 Vbeta primers and 13 Jbeta primers. This table comes from immunoSEQ multiplex PCR, and its TCRdb copy is limited to in-frame clones, with some not included. The sample yields around 130,000 clones, approximately 80% seen once. The sequenced sample was PBMCs. These receptor sequences come from a woman aged 18-29 years in good health and CMV-seropositive.

The gene calls are TRBV7-7 and TRBJ2-5; a possible D gene is TRBD2 (5 bases). CDR1 SSHAT and CDR2 FNYEAQ come from the germline V gene (reference sequence). The CDR3 is made up of 14 amino acids. Trimming removed 1 base from V and 3 bases from J, with 9 bases in between. This CDR3 reads CASSLEEAKETQYF. The CDR3 nucleotides read TGTGCCAGCAGCTTAGAGGAGGCTAAAGAGACCCAGTACTTC. Combining the CDR3 with reference TRBV7-7 and TRBJ2-5 gives the whole variable domain GAGVSQSPRYKVTKRGQDVTLRCDPISSHATLYWYQQALGQGPEFLTYFNYEAQPDKSGLPSDRFSAERPEGSISTLTIQRTEQRDSAMYRCASSLEEAKETQYFGPGTRLLVL.

This chain joins TRBV7-9 and TRBJ1-5; 11 bases fit TRBD1. The germline gives CDR1 SEHNR, CDR2 FQNEAQ (reference sequence). CDR3 length: 15 amino acids. Trimming removed 5 bases from V and 8 bases from J; junction bases left unmatched: 8. The CDR3 nucleotides read TGTGCCAGCAGCGACGGGACAGGGGGGCAGGAGCCCCAGCATTTT. It specifies CASSDGTGGQEPQHF.

V is TRBV28 and J is TRBJ2-1, with TRBD1 identical over 10 bases. CDR3 length: 15 amino acids. The germline gives CDR1 MDHEN, CDR2 SYDVKM. V was pared by 6 bases and J by 10 bases, with 12 bases of the junction left unmatched. Written as DNA, the CDR3 is TGTGCCAGCAGGAGTCCTGGGACAGGGGAATTAGAGCAGTTCTTC. It translates to CASRSPGTGELEQFF. Looking up the rest from reference TRBV28 and TRBJ2-1 gives the full variable domain: DVKVTQSSRYLVKRTGEKVFLECVQDMDHENMFWYRQDPGLGLRLIYFSYDVKMKEKGDIPEGYSVSREKKERFSLILESASTNQTSMYLCASRSPGTGELEQFFGPGTRLTVL.

This clone turned up a few times. This rearrangement joins TRBV4-1 to TRBJ1-5; TRBD1 is a possible D gene (6 bases). Trimming took 3 bases from V and 7 from J, leaving 19 bases between them. This CDR3 has 16 residues. CDR1 MGHRA and CDR2 YSYEKL come from the germline V gene. The CDR3 DNA follows: TGCGCCAGCAGCCAGGGGTTAACAGGGAACGAGCAGCCCCAGCATTTT. It translates to CASSQGLTGNEQPQHF.

This rearrangement joins TRBV6-6 to TRBJ1-1; a possible D gene is TRBD1 (5 bases). V was shortened by 2 bases and J by 5 bases, with 9 bases between the two germline ends. Germline-derived CDR1 and CDR2 are MNHNY and SVGAGI (reference sequence). The CDR3 totals 13 residues. The CDR3 loop reads CASSYLRGTEAFF. In nucleotides, the CDR3 is TGTGCCAGCAGTTACCTCCGGGGGACTGAAGCTTTCTTT.

The V call is TRBV9, the J call TRBJ1-4, with D possibly matching TRBD1 (5 bases). Looked up from germline, CDR1 is SGDLS and CDR2 is YYNGEE. Trimming removed 4 bases at V and 8 bases at J, with 15 bases between. The CDR3 extends over 14 amino acids. CDR3 sequence reads: CASSRRGGEEKLFF. The CDR3 bases are TGTGCCAGCAGCCGTCGGGGGGGTGAGGAAAAACTGTTTTTT.

The chain employs TRBV28 and TRBJ1-1; possible D gene TRBD1, 6 bases. CDR1 is MDHEN, CDR2 SYDVKM, per germline. The CDR3 spans 16 residues. The V gene lost 3 bases and the J gene lost 2 bases, with 16 bases spanning the gap. The CDR3 DNA reads TGTGCCAGCAGTTTTAGGGCGGGCAGGGGAAACACTGAAGCTTTCTTT. Its protein is CASSFRAGRGNTEAFF.

The chain recombines TRBV27 with TRBJ1-1, with D perhaps matching TRBD1 (5 bases). This CDR3 has 14 residues. Germline V CDR1 and CDR2: MNHEY, SMNVEV (reference sequence). V lost 2 bases, J lost 3 bases, and 10 bases lay in between. The CDR3 bases are TGTGCCAGCAGTTTAGGGGCAGGGTACACTGAAGCTTTCTTT. Protein sequence: CASSLGAGYTEAFF.